The clone carrying this TCR beta chain occurred a few times. Its antigen is undetermined. The data stem from a study of T-cell memory formation after mild COVID-19. Study-wide context: The TCR clusters were mostly specific to one donor.

TCRdb reprocessed the 5' RACE reads via MiXCR and lists one record per CDR3 protein. The data contain almost 350,000 distinct CDR3 sequences, 20% of them singletons. Study results and limitations: CD4+ contracting clones were found mainly in CM and EM, and CD8+ ones in EMRA. Nothing showed for sure that second-wave clones peaking on day 37 were SARS-CoV-2 specific.

V was cut by 0 bases and J by 8 bases, with 9 bases left in between. CDR1 is SGHRS and CDR2 is YFSETQ in the germline V gene. This CDR3 comprises 13 residues. The chain employs TRBV5-1 and TRBJ2-1, with D hard to call. The sequencing sample was made of PBMCs or a T cell subset sorted from them (not recorded which). This receptor was taken from a man between 18 and 29 years old who had mild COVID-19 (a few samples of this study predate the infection). Cell type and time point are not known. The CDR3 coding sequence is TGCGCCAGCAGCTTGGCGGGTGGCCATGAGCAGTTCTTC. This translates into CASSLAGGHEQFF.